Each of the 28 T cell receptor beta chains below was sequenced from the same sample in a study of T cells in Graves' hyperthyroidism and ophthalmopathy. Amplified regions were TCR beta CDR3 sequences from RNA transcripts. Researchers ran a first-round RT-PCR on the TCR CDR3 using the HTBI primer set. A single record per CDR3 protein comes from TCRdb applying MiXCR to the multiplex PCR reads. The table includes 300,000 to 400,000 distinct CDR3 sequences, around 14% detected once. Sequenced input: blood. The origin of the receptors is a woman aged 25-40 years with Graves' hyperthyroidism.

In this sample, this clonotype turned up many times. This chain uses TRBV11-2 with TRBJ2-7; a weak D match, TRBD2 (6 bases). The germline gives CDR1 SGHAT, CDR2 FQNNGV. The germline V and J ends were trimmed by 2 bases and 2 bases, with 16 bases remaining between them. The CDR3 spans 16 residues. CDR3 protein: CASSLMWDSSTYEQYF. DNA of the CDR3: TGTGCCAGCAGCTTAATGTGGGACTCGTCTACCTACGAGCAGTACTTC.

The table lists this clonotype with a few counts. The chain links TRBV30 to TRBJ1-4; no clear D gene. The CDR3 length is 15 residues. V lost 0 bases and J 5 bases, leaving 13 bases between the germline ends. Germline CDR1 is GTSNPN and CDR2 is SVGIG (reference sequence). CDR3 nucleotides: TGTGCCTGGAGTGTCCACGGTCTCGAAAATGAAAAACTGTTTTTT. Amino acid sequence: CAWSVHGLENEKLFF.

This clonotype was seen at least ten times. The chain uses TRBV28 and TRBJ2-1; 8 positions match TRBD2. The CDR3 contains 17 residues. Germline CDR1 reads MDHEN; CDR2 reads SYDVKM. J gave up 7 bases and V 2 bases, and 13 bases lay outside the gene matches. The CDR3 protein is CASSLPSSGSFRNEQFF. The CDR3 bases are TGTGCCAGCAGTTTACCCTCAAGCGGGAGTTTCAGGAATGAGCAGTTCTTC. Supplemented by reference TRBV28 and TRBJ2-1, the full variable domain reads DVKVTQSSRYLVKRTGEKVFLECVQDMDHENMFWYRQDPGLGLRLIYFSYDVKMKEKGDIPEGYSVSREKKERFSLILESASTNQTSMYLCASSLPSSGSFRNEQFFGPGTRLTVL.

V usage is TRBV7-9 and J usage is TRBJ2-7; D possibly corresponds to TRBD1 (6 bases). The germline V gene has CDR1 SEHNR and CDR2 FQNEAQ (reference sequence). V was cut by 1 base and J by 3 bases, with 13 bases left in between. This CDR3 has 15 amino acids. The CDR3 region has the DNA TGTGCCAGCAGCTTAGAAGCAGGGGAAAACTACGAGCAGTACTTC. It yields the protein CASSLEAGENYEQYF.

This chain connects TRBV6-1 to TRBJ2-1; 11 positions agree with TRBD2. V was pared by 3 bases and J by 8 bases, with 12 bases of the junction left unmatched. The CDR3 covers 17 residues. Germline loops: CDR1 MNHNS, CDR2 SASEGT. CDR3 sequence: CASSEERLAGWSDEQFF. The CDR3 DNA is TGTGCCAGCAGTGAGGAGAGACTAGCGGGATGGTCCGATGAGCAGTTCTTC.

This clonotype was picked up many times. The chain carries TRBV9 and TRBJ2-5; 8 nucleotides agree with TRBD2. V was clipped by 3 bases and J by 2 bases; unmatched bases: 9. Germline V CDR1 and CDR2: SGDLS, YYNGEE. The CDR3 is 16 amino acids. The DNA of the CDR3 is TGTGCCAGCAGCGGTATCTCACTAGCGGAGCAAGAGACCCAGTACTTC. Translation: CASSGISLAEQETQYF.

The table lists this clonotype with many counts. This chain joins TRBV7-6 and TRBJ2-3; D unresolved. In germline, CDR1 is SGHVS, CDR2 FNYEAQ. There are 14 residues in the CDR3. The ends were cut back, 1 base at V and 5 bases at J, with 10 bases in the middle. CDR3 sequence: CASSLDQARDTQYF. The DNA of the CDR3 is TGTGCCAGCAGCTTAGATCAGGCCCGAGATACGCAGTATTTT.

This clonotype was counted only a few times. This chain uses TRBV5-1 with TRBJ2-3; D not certain. CDR3 size: 13 residues. Trimming shortened V by 4 bases and J by 0 bases, and 6 bases separated the two germline ends. Germline values: CDR1 SGHRS, CDR2 YFSETQ. The CDR3 loop is CASSNPSTDTQYF. Written as DNA, the CDR3 is TGCGCCAGCAGCAACCCTAGCACAGATACGCAGTATTTT.

The table lists this clonotype with many counts. CDR3 DNA: TGTGCCTGGGGACGCAGGGTTGGGAGCACAGATACGCAGTATTTT. As protein: CAWGRRVGSTDTQYF. The gene calls are TRBV30 and TRBJ2-3; tentatively, D is TRBD1 (5 bases). Germline-derived CDR1 and CDR2 are GTSNPN and SVGIG (reference sequence). This CDR3 has 15 residues. V lost 5 bases, J lost 0 bases, and 15 bases lay in between.

The chain employs TRBV5-8 and TRBJ1-2, with 8 bases aligning to TRBD1. The CDR3 covers 17 residues. J gave up 2 bases and V 0 bases, and 9 bases lay outside the gene matches. Looked up from germline, CDR1 is SGHTS and CDR2 is YDEGEE. For the CDR3, the DNA is TGTGCCAGCAGCTTGGATCAGGGGGCCTTCAGGAACTATGGCTACACCTTC. Its translation: CASSLDQGAFRNYGYTF. Together with reference TRBV5-8 and TRBJ1-2, the CDR3 gives the full variable domain: EAGVTQSPTHLIKTRGQQATLRCSPISGHTSVYWYQQALGLGLQFLLWYDEGEERNRGNFPPRFSGRQFPNYSSELNVNALELEDSALYLCASSLDQGAFRNYGYTFGSGTRLTVV.

The V and J genes are TRBV11-2 and TRBJ2-7, with D possibly being TRBD1 (5 bases). The V end was cut by 3 bases, the J end by 0 bases, with 12 bases between. This CDR3 region has 15 residues. Germline V CDR1 and CDR2: SGHAT, FQNNGV. The chain's CDR3 is CASSLWQGSSYEQYF. The CDR3 DNA follows: TGTGCCAGCAGCTTGTGGCAGGGAAGCTCCTACGAGCAGTACTTC.

The chain has TRBV20-1 and TRBJ2-1; no clear D. Germline V gene data show CDR1 as DFQATT and CDR2 as SNEGSKA (reference sequence). V was trimmed by 1 base and J by 9 bases, leaving 10 bases between them. CDR3 length: 12 residues. Here the CDR3 reads CSARGLPPEQFF. CDR3 nucleotide sequence: TGCAGTGCTAGAGGCCTTCCACCTGAGCAGTTCTTC.

The genes are TRBV29-1 and TRBJ1-2; weak D call: TRBD1 (5 bases). The CDR3 totals 13 residues. Trimming stripped 6 bases from V and 0 bases from J, with 11 bases between. CDR1 is SQVTM and CDR2 is ANQGSEA in the germline V gene. Here the CDR3 reads CSVADSSNYGYTF. CDR3 nucleotide sequence: TGCAGCGTCGCCGACAGCTCTAACTATGGCTACACCTTC.

There are a few counts of this clonotype. The chain is built from TRBV6-2 or TRBV6-3 and TRBJ2-7, with TRBD1 as a possible D gene (7 bases). This CDR3 has 13 residues. Between the trimmed V and J ends, which lost 2 bases and 7 bases, there was a span of 12 bases. Per germline, CDR1 MNHEY and CDR2 SVGEGT. CDR3 amino acids: CASSYLRGREQYF. The CDR3 DNA follows: TGTGCCAGCAGTTACCTCAGGGGGAGGGAGCAGTACTTC.

This clonotype was seen only a few times. The chain carries TRBV11-2 and TRBJ2-6; weak D call: TRBD1 (6 bases). The ends were cut back, 6 bases at V and 7 bases at J, with 16 bases in the middle. CDR3 length: 15 amino acids. CDR1 is SGHAT and CDR2 is FQNNGV in the germline V gene. In nucleotides, the CDR3 is TGTGCCAGCAGAAGCACACAGGGTAGAGCCAACGTCCTGACTTTC. It encodes CASRSTQGRANVLTF.

This clonotype occurred many times. The rearrangement uses TRBV6-4 and TRBJ1-2, with 7 bases fitting TRBD1. This CDR3 region has 15 residues. Germline CDR1 and CDR2: MRHNA and SNTAGT. V gave up 6 bases and J gave up 2 bases; unmatched junction bases: 9. CDR3 DNA: TGTGCCAGCAGCCCCGAGGAGGGACAGAACTATGGCTACACCTTC. It is translated as CASSPEEGQNYGYTF.

This clonotype was detected many times. The rearrangement uses TRBV7-9 and TRBJ2-5; D not resolved. There are 14 residues in the CDR3. V was trimmed by 2 bases and J by 3 bases, leaving 10 bases between them. Germline assignment: CDR1 SEHNR and CDR2 FQNEAQ (reference sequence). CDR3 bases: TGTGCCAGCAGCTTAAACGGGCCGAAAGAGACCCAGTACTTC. As protein: CASSLNGPKETQYF.

This clonotype occurred many times. CDR3 DNA sequence: TGTGCCAGCAGCCAAGATGCGTTGGCTACCCCTGAGCAGTTCTTC. Amino acid sequence: CASSQDALATPEQFF. V is TRBV3-1 and J is TRBJ2-1; D call uncertain. Germline CDR1 and CDR2: LGHDT and YNNKEL (reference sequence). The CDR3 consists of 15 residues. Trimming removed 0 bases from V and 9 bases from J, with 15 bases in between.

In its sample, this clonotype was seen many times. The J gene is TRBJ2-1, the V gene TRBV15, with D hard to call. V was pared by 5 bases and J by 0 bases, with 14 bases between. Germline lookup yields CDR1 LNHNV and CDR2 YYDKDF (reference sequence). The CDR3 has 16 amino acids. CDR3 nucleotide sequence: TGTGCCACCAGCGGCCTCCTCGGCGGCTCCTACAATGAGCAGTTCTTC. Its translation is CATSGLLGGSYNEQFF. The complete variable domain, with remaining parts taken from reference TRBV15 and TRBJ2-1, reads DAMVIQNPRYQVTQFGKPVTLSCSQTLNHNVMYWYQQKSSQAPKLLFHYYDKDFNNEADTPDNFQSRRPNTSFCFLDIRSPGLGDTAMYLCATSGLLGGSYNEQFFGPGTRLTVL.

V and J are TRBV30 and TRBJ1-2, with D maybe TRBD1 (5 bases). The CDR3 spans 15 residues. Germline V gives CDR1 GTSNPN, CDR2 SVGIG (reference sequence). V was clipped by 0 bases and J by 2 bases, with 13 bases between them. The CDR3 spells CAWSVGAGRNYGYTF. CDR3 DNA sequence: TGTGCCTGGAGTGTCGGGGCAGGGCGAAACTATGGCTACACCTTC. The variable domain in full, with the rest retrieved from reference TRBV30 and TRBJ1-2, is SQTIHQWPATLVQPVGSPLSLECTVEGTSNPNLYWYRQAAGRGLQLLFYSVGIGQISSEVPQNLSASRPQDRQFILSSKKLLLSDSGFYLCAWSVGAGRNYGYTFGSGTRLTVV.

This clonotype was seen at least ten times. The chain employs TRBV20-1 and TRBJ2-3; 11 bases map to TRBD1. Germline-derived CDR1 and CDR2 are DFQATT and SNEGSKA (reference sequence). The V and J ends lost 4 bases and 8 bases, in that order; junction bases with no gene match: 8. The CDR3 extends over 14 amino acids. CDR3 coding DNA: TGCAGTGCTACCGCCGGGACAGGGGGTAGTACGCAGTATTTT. This sequence encodes CSATAGTGGSTQYF.

The V call is TRBV20-1, the J call TRBJ2-3; D is possibly TRBD2 (5 bases). The germline gives CDR1 DFQATT, CDR2 SNEGSKA (reference sequence). V gave up 6 bases and J gave up 5 bases, with 15 bases separating them. The CDR3 covers 13 residues. The CDR3 region is CSAPEVGGDTQYF. CDR3 nucleotide sequence: TGCAGTGCCCCGGAAGTAGGAGGAGATACGCAGTATTTT.

On this clonotype: A read error may be the cause here, since a much bigger clone is one base away. The chain couples TRBV11-2 to TRBJ2-1, with D possibly called TRBD1 or TRBD2 (6 bases each). Germline values: CDR1 SGHAT, CDR2 FQNNGV. The CDR3 is 17 amino acids. V lost 4 bases and J 3 bases, leaving 19 bases between the germline ends. The CDR3 sequence is CASSSPRLGGSYNEQFF. CDR3 DNA sequence: TGTGCCAGCAGCTCCCCCCGACTAGGGGGAAGCTACAATGAGCAGTTCTTC.

This clonotype was observed at least ten times. The chain combines TRBV6-7 with TRBJ2-1, with a weak D call TRBD1 (6 bases). TRBV6-7 falls under the ORF class, with uncertain function. The CDR3 spans 14 residues. Trimming took 5 bases from V and 2 from J, leaving 10 bases between them. CDR3 bases: TGTGCCAGCAGTGGGGGACATGCCTACAATGAGCAGTTCTTC. Encoded protein: CASSGGHAYNEQFF.

The chain carries TRBV29-1 and TRBJ1-1, with 9 bases that match TRBD1. V was pared by 6 bases and J by 6 bases, with 5 bases of the junction left unmatched. The germline V gene encodes CDR1 SQVTM and CDR2 ANQGSEA. The CDR3 loop spans 12 amino acids. As DNA, the CDR3 is TGCAGCGTCACAGGGGGCGCGGCTGAAGCTTTCTTT. Residues: CSVTGGAAEAFF.

This clonotype was counted many times. The rearrangement links TRBV20-1 to TRBJ2-1; D may be TRBD1 or TRBD2 (5 bases each). V shed 1 base and J shed 4 bases, with 11 bases lying between them. Per germline, CDR1 DFQATT and CDR2 SNEGSKA (reference sequence). The CDR3 covers 14 residues. As DNA, the CDR3 is TGCAGTGCTAGAGGAAGGGACGTATACAATGAGCAGTTCTTC. It is translated as CSARGRDVYNEQFF.

In its sample, this clonotype was seen a few times. The chain combines TRBV9 with TRBJ1-4; D remains ambiguous. The germline V and J ends were trimmed by 0 bases and 2 bases, with 11 bases remaining between them. The CDR3 loop spans 16 amino acids. Germline V gives CDR1 SGDLS, CDR2 YYNGEE. CDR3 sequence: CASSVGISGTNEKLFF. CDR3 coding DNA: TGTGCCAGCAGCGTAGGTATTTCGGGGACTAATGAAAAACTGTTTTTT.

This clonotype has ten or more counts. J is TRBJ2-5 and V is TRBV15; unclear D gene. The CDR3 spans 14 residues. V gave up 0 bases and J gave up 7 bases, with 12 bases separating them. CDR1 is LNHNV and CDR2 is YYDKDF in the germline V gene (reference sequence). The CDR3 DNA follows: TGTGCCACCAGCAGAGATTACGAGCGATCGACCCAGTACTTC. This encodes CATSRDYERSTQYF.